The rows below give T cell receptor beta chains drawn from one sample of a study of post-analysis software for immune sequencing data. TCRdb re-analysed the PCR reads in MiXCR, keeping a single row per CDR3 protein. Here the sample spans about 540,000 distinct CDR3 sequences, roughly 34% being singletons. Sequenced input: blood. These receptors were collected from a girl aged 2-17 years with multiple sclerosis. The CDR3 runs from the conserved cysteine through the conserved F or W. The D gene is left open where the match is weak. Clone size, where shown, is once, few, many, or a class for clones that have expanded.

NA | TRBJ2-3 | NA | TRBV7-9 | TGTGCCAGCAGCTTACGGGCGGGGTTAACAGATACGCAGTATTTT | CASSLRAGLTDTQYF
TRBD1 | TRBJ1-2 | NA | TRBV10-3 | TGTGCCATCAGTGAAGGGTCAGGGGGCTTTCGTGGCTACACCTTC | CAISEGSGGFRGYTF
TRBD2 | TRBJ2-3 | few | TRBV5-1 | TGCGCCAGCAGCTTTGGCGGGGGGCCAGATACGCAGTATTTT | CASSFGGGPDTQYF
NA | TRBJ2-5 | few | TRBV7-3 | TGTGCCAGCAGCTTAAGAACGGCGGCTGGTGAGCAGTACTTC | CASSLRTAAGEQYF
NA | TRBJ2-7 | NA | TRBV11-2 | TGTGCCAGCAGCTTTACAGCCAATGAGCAGTACTTC | CASSFTANEQYF
NA | TRBJ1-1 | NA | TRBV5-6 | TGTGCCAGCAGCTTAATGGTCCAAGTGGCGAACACTGAAGCTTTCTTT | CASSLMVQVANTEAFF
NA | TRBJ2-5 | few | TRBV6-6 | TGTGCCAGCAGTTACGTTGCGAAACAAGAGACCCAGTACTTC | CASSYVAKQETQYF
NA | TRBJ2-3 | few | TRBV5-1 | TGCGCCAGCAGTATTGACGATACGCAGTATTTT | CASSIDDTQYF
NA | TRBJ2-3 | few | TRBV2 | TGTGCCAGCAGTGAAGAGGGCTGGGGGGATACGCAGTATTTT | CASSEEGWGDTQYF
NA | TRBJ2-7 | NA | TRBV9 | TGTGCCAGCAGCCCTGGGGTAGCGTCCGACGAGCAGTACTTC | CASSPGVASDEQYF
NA | TRBJ1-2 | few | TRBV6-5 | TGTGCCAGCAGTTACTCGAGTCAGGGGATAGTTGGCTACACCTTC | CASSYSSQGIVGYTF
TRBD1 | TRBJ1-4 | few | TRBV5-1 | TGCGCCAGCAGCTTGCGGGGACAGGACTATGAAAAACTGTTTTTT | CASSLRGQDYEKLFF
NA | TRBJ1-1 | NA | TRBV4-1 | TGCGCCAGCAGCCAAGTGCGGAGAGCGGACACTGAAGCTTTCTTT | CASSQVRRADTEAFF
TRBD2 | TRBJ2-1 | NA | TRBV7-2 | TGTGCCAGCAGCTTTAGCCCCGGGACTAGCGGGGGGAGGTGGTTCTTC | CASSFSPGTSGGRWFF
NA | TRBJ1-2 | few | TRBV5-1 | TGCGCCAGCAGCTCCCCGAAACGACATAACTCAGGGAACTATGGCTACACCTTC | CASSSPKRHNSGNYGYTF
NA | TRBJ2-3 | few | TRBV3-1 | TGTGCCAGCAGCCCGCGATGGAGGGATACGCAGTATTTT | CASSPRWRDTQYF
NA | TRBJ2-1 | NA | TRBV18 | TGTGCCAGCTCACCGGGCCAGACCAACAATGAGCAGTTCTTC | CASSPGQTNNEQFF
TRBD1 | TRBJ2-2 | NA | TRBV11-2 | TGTGCCAGCAGGACCGGGACAGTATCCACCGGGGAGCTGTTTTTT | CASRTGTVSTGELFF
NA | TRBJ2-5 | NA | TRBV4-1 | TGCGCCAGCAGCCAAGAGGCCCCCAGGGCTGGAGAGCAGTACTTC | CASSQEAPRAGEQYF
NA | TRBJ1-1 | few | TRBV7-9 | TGTGCCAGCAGCTTGGGCCAAGGGTCTTTCTTT | CASSLGQGSFF
TRBD1 | TRBJ1-2 | few | TRBV28 | TGTGCCAGCAGCTCCACAGGGGGCAAGGGCTACACCTTC | CASSSTGGKGYTF
TRBD2 | TRBJ2-2 | NA | TRBV5-1 | TGCGCCGGCAGCTTGGAACTAGCGGGGACCGGGGAGCGGTTTTTT | CAGSLELAGTGERFF
NA | TRBJ2-1 | few | TRBV28 | TGTGCCAGCGGGGGAGGGGGGACCTACAATGAGCAGTTCTTC | CASGGGGTYNEQFF
NA | TRBJ2-5 | few | TRBV18 | TGTGCCAGCTCACCACCACCGGGAGAAGAGACCCAGTACTTC | CASSPPPGEETQYF
NA | TRBJ2-5 | NA | TRBV24-1 | TGTGCCACCAGTGATGGCTGGGAGACCCAGTACTTC | CATSDGWETQYF
NA | TRBJ2-1 | NA | TRBV20-1 | TGCAGTGCTAGTAACGTAAATGAGCAGTTCTTC | CSASNVNEQFF
NA | TRBJ2-1 | few | TRBV7-2 | TGTGCCAGCAGCTTAGTCTTGGGGGCCTACAATGAGCAGTTCTTC | CASSLVLGAYNEQFF
NA | TRBJ2-7 | few | TRBV18 | TGTGCCAGCTCACCACTAGCGAGGCTCCAGGCAGAGCAGTACTTC | CASSPLARLQAEQYF
TRBD2 | TRBJ2-7 | few | TRBV27 | TGTGCCAGCAAAATAGCGGGAGGGCTCTACGAGCAGTACTTC | CASKIAGGLYEQYF
TRBD1 | TRBJ2-1 | NA | TRBV5-1 | TGCGCCAGCAGCGTTGCCCCGGGACAGGGCATTGAGCAGTTCTTC | CASSVAPGQGIEQFF
TRBD2 | TRBJ2-1 | NA | TRBV20-1 | TGCAGTGCTAGAAATCCGGGGGGGCTTAACAATGAGCAGTTCTTC | CSARNPGGLNNEQFF
TRBD1 | TRBJ2-5 | many | TRBV15 | TGTGCCACCAGCAGAGACCAAGGGACAGGGTTAAAGACCCAGTACTTC | CATSRDQGTGLKTQYF
NA | TRBJ1-5 | few | TRBV20-1 | TGCAGTGCCGTCGACGTCGGGGCAGGGAATCAGCCCCAGCATTTT | CSAVDVGAGNQPQHF
TRBD1 | TRBJ1-5 | NA | TRBV20-1 | TGCAGTGCCAGGGGACAGGGGGCAGGTAATCAGCCCCAGCATTTT | CSARGQGAGNQPQHF
NA | TRBJ2-7 | few | TRBV6-1 | TGTGCCAGCAGTGAAGAAGGGTCAGCCTCCTACGAGCAGTACTTC | CASSEEGSASYEQYF
NA | TRBJ2-7 | many | TRBV5-5 | TGTGCCAGCAGCTCCGGTCCGTACGAGCAGTACTTC | CASSSGPYEQYF
NA | TRBJ2-1 | NA | TRBV12-3/TRBV12-4 | TGTGCCAGCAGTTTAGGGTGGGGCTATGAGCAGTTCTTC | CASSLGWGYEQFF
NA | TRBJ2-5 | few | TRBV11-3 | TGTGCCAGCAGCACCGGGTCCCTCGGAGAGACCCAGTACTTC | CASSTGSLGETQYF
NA | TRBJ1-1 | NA | TRBV5-1 | TGCGCCAGCAGCTTGGAGACCCTCGACACTGAAGCTTTCTTT | CASSLETLDTEAFF
NA | TRBJ2-7 | NA | TRBV5-1 | TGCGCCAGCAGCTTTGACTCCACCGACGAGCAGTACTTC | CASSFDSTDEQYF
NA | TRBJ2-7 | NA | TRBV10-3 | TGTGCCATCAGTGACAGGGAGGAGGGCGAGCAGTACTTC | CAISDREEGEQYF
TRBD2 | TRBJ2-5 | few | TRBV15 | TGTGCCACCAGCAACTGGACTAGCGGGGCCCAAGAGACCCAGTACTTC | CATSNWTSGAQETQYF
NA | TRBJ2-5 | NA | TRBV18 | TGTGCCAGCTCACCACTAAGGGGGCAAGAGACCCAGTACTTC | CASSPLRGQETQYF
NA | TRBJ2-3 | NA | TRBV27 | TGTGCCAGCGGGGGCGGTAGCACAGATACGCAGTATTTT | CASGGGSTDTQYF
TRBD1 | TRBJ2-4 | NA | TRBV5-1 | TGCGCCAGCAGCTCCCAACCGCCCACTGGGACAGGGGACATTCAGTACTTC | CASSSQPPTGTGDIQYF
NA | TRBJ2-3 | few | TRBV29-1 | TGCAGCGTTGTCGGAGGGACAGTTCTAGATACGCAGTATTTT | CSVVGGTVLDTQYF
NA | TRBJ2-7 | few | TRBV9 | TGTGCCAGCAGCGTAGGGACTCAGAGCTCCTACGAGCAGTACTTC | CASSVGTQSSYEQYF
NA | TRBJ1-1 | NA | TRBV7-6 | TGTGCCAGCAGCCCCCTCCGACAGCTGAACACTGAAGCTTTCTTT | CASSPLRQLNTEAFF